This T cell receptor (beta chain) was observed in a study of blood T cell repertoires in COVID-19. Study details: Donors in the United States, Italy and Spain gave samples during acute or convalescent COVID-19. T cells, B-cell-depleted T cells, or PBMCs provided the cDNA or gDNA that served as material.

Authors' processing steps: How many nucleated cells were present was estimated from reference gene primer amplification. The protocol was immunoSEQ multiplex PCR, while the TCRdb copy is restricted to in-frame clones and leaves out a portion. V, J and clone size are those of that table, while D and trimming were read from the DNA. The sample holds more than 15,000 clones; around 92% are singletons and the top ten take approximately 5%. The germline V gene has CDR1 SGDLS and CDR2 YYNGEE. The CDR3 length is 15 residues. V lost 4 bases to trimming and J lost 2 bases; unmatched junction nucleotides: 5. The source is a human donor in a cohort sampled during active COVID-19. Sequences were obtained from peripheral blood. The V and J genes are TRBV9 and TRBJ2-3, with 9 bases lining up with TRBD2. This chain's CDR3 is CASSPSGGNTDTQYF. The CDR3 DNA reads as TGTGCCAGCAGCCCCAGCGGGGGGAACACAGATACGCAGTATTTT.